This TCR beta chain was sequenced in a study of CD8+ T cells in alopecia areata. Study-level information: Skin was taken from approximately 6-13-month-old C3H/HeJ graft donors that had spontaneous alopecia and grafted onto roughly 7-11-week-old female C3H/HeJ mice. Findings of the study overall: Affected scalp, especially in alopecia totalis/universalis, had a higher clonality than normal scalp did. Normal skin's resident alphabeta T cells are sequenced alongside lesional scalp T cells. Researchers reported that TCR sharing among patients proved less clear than in mice, possibly HLA-linked.

Pooled cutaneous lymph node cells were sorted using CD4, CD8alpha, NKG2D, NKG2ACE and other markers. Note on this clone: Antigen: not known. Genes and germline are mouse.

RNA was extracted and reverse transcribed into cDNA as the sequencing template. Assay: immunoSEQ multiplex PCR; the TCRdb copy retains only in-frame clones and omits some. The sample contains about 300,000 clones, none occurring once; more than 1% lies in the top ten. Material for sequencing was CD4+ T cells sorted from a lymph node. The receptor comes from a C3H/HeJ mouse with alopecia areata. The mice in this strain carry MHC haplotype H2-k.

CDR3 protein: CTCSALDIYAEQFF. The CDR3 DNA, read in part, is TGCACCTGCAGTGCCCTGGACATCTATGCT. The chain is built from TRBV1 and TRBJ2-1; D may be TRBD1 (5 bases). From the germline J gene comes the end of the CDR3, since the read stops 4 residues before it. Trimming shortened V by 3 bases and J by 3 bases, and 9 bases separated the two germline ends. The CDR3 loop spans 14 amino acids. CDR1 is NSQYPW, CDR2 LRSPGD, per germline (reference sequence). Variable domain in full (rest from reference TRBV1 and TRBJ2-1): VTLLEQNPRWRLVPRGQAVNLRCILKNSQYPWMSWYQQDLQKQLQWLFTLRSPGDKEVKSLPGADYLATRVTDTELRLQVANMSQGRTLYCTCSALDIYAEQFFGPGTRLTVL.